What follows is one T cell receptor (beta chain) and its context. The antigen is not known. This sample is drawn from a study of CD8 T cells in Susac syndrome. The study's findings and limits: The study admitted that it had a relatively small number of individuals in its TCR sequencing and HLA analysis.

Germline V CDR1 and CDR2: MNHEY, SMNVEV (reference sequence). This CDR3 has 14 amino acids. V dropped 7 bases and J dropped 10 bases, with 17 bases sitting between them. RNA amounts of about 0.45 to 1 ug underwent reverse transcription with random hexamers. Amplification of TCR beta CDR3 was carried out by immunoSEQ multiplex PCR, which covered 54 Vbeta and 13 Jbeta segments. Each CDR3 protein gets one entry after TCRdb re-called the immunoSEQ multiplex PCR reads with MiXCR. The table records approximately 150,000 distinct CDR3 sequences, 75% to 90% of them present only once. Both CD4+ and CD8+ T cells were negatively isolated, and TEMRA cells underwent FACS enrichment.

The chain combines TRBV27 with TRBJ1-6; D possibly corresponds to TRBD1 (5 bases). Sequenced: CD8+ T cells from PBMCs. The sequence was obtained from a human donor with multiple sclerosis. The chain's CDR3 is CASKYGGFWSPLHF. Written as DNA, the CDR3 is TGTGCCAGCAAGTATGGGGGTTTTTGGTCACCCCTCCACTTT.